This T cell receptor (beta chain) was retrieved from a study of cytomegalovirus exposure and HLA in healthy donors. Study context: In a later analysis, it was reported that the 90 to 150 validation repertoires had been produced on the same platform as the roughly 650 repertoires belonging to the first cohort.

In the case of this clone: Antigen unknown.

Profiling relied on immunoSEQ multiplex PCR, and the TCRdb table lists in-frame clones only, not all of them. The table has about 110,000 clones, approximately 95% seen once. Study results and caveats: Specific recognition of CMV antigens was confirmed in vitro for a few chains (all CMV-associated). Cytomegalovirus association was assigned to more than 150 TCR beta chains. The classifier reportedly diagnosed cytomegalovirus status with high specificity and sensitivity.

This clonotype was sampled from a woman aged 18-29 years in good health and CMV-seronegative. Input material: PBMCs.

The CDR3 DNA reads as TGTGCCAGTAGTATCCTATCTCGCGGGCCCGGGGAGCCCCAGCATTTT. This codes for CASSILSRGPGEPQHF. The rearrangement uses TRBV19 and TRBJ1-5; unclear D gene. Germline V gene sequence: CDR1 LNHDA, CDR2 SQIVND (reference sequence). This CDR3 has 16 amino acids. The V gene lost 3 bases and the J gene lost 8 bases, with 20 bases spanning the gap.